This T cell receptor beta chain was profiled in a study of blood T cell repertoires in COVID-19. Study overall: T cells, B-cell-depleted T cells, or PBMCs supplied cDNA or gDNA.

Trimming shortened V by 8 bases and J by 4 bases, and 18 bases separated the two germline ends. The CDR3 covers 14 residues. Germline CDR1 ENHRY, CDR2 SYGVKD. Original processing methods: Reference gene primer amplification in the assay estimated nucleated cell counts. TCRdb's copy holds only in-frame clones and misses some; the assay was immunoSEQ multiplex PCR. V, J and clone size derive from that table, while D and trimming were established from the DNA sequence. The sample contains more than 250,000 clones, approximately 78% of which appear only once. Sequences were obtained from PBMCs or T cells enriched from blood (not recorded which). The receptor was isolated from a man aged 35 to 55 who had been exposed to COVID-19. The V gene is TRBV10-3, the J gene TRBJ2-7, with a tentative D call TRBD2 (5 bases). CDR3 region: CAIRPGSYTYEQYF. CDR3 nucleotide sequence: TGTGCCATCCGGCCGGGGTCCTACACGTACGAGCAGTACTTC.